This is a list of T cell receptor beta chains from one sample in a study of T cell repertoires in cytomegalovirus infection. One entry per CDR3 protein results from TCRdb running MiXCR on the reads. This repertoire shows around 900,000 distinct CDR3 sequences, approximately 31% found once; its top ten account for under 15%. For these receptors, no antigen is known. Source: cultured CD8+ T cells from PBMCs, taken from culture after CMV antigen stimulation. Every receptor here comes from a human donor in good health (CMV status not recorded). Some clones in this sample may be carry-over from other donors' samples. The CDR3 runs from the conserved cysteine through the conserved F or W. D genes are given only for firm matches. Size tells how often a clone was seen (once, few, many) or the class of an expanded clone, and some rows leave it out.

CDR3 protein | CDR3 DNA | D gene | J gene | V gene | clone size
CASSEGRVGSTEAFF | TGTGCCAGCAGTGAGGGCAGGGTGGGATCCACTGAAGCTTTCTTT | . | TRBJ1-1 | TRBV2 | few
CSANRGGGPSTDTQYF | TGCAGTGCTAATCGCGGCGGGGGGCCTTCCACAGATACGCAGTATTTT | TRBD2 | TRBJ2-3 | TRBV20-1 | .
CAAGPSYEQYF | TGTGCGGCGGGACCCTCCTACGAGCAGTACTTC | . | TRBJ2-7 | TRBV19 | once
CASSSMTGQHTEAFF | TGTGCCAGCAGTTCGATGACAGGGCAGCACACTGAAGCTTTCTTT | TRBD1 | TRBJ1-1 | TRBV6-6 | few
CASNIAGVCEKLFF | TGTGCCAGCAACATTGCTGGAGTTTGCGAAAAACTGTTTTTT | . | TRBJ1-4 | TRBV6-1 | once
CASSWDSSTGELFF | TGTGCCAGCAGTTGGGACAGCTCTACCGGGGAGCTGTTTTTT | TRBD1 | TRBJ2-2 | TRBV6-8 | .
CASSLAAQASGNTIYF | TGTGCCAGCAGCTTAGCGGCACAGGCCTCTGGAAACACCATATATTTT | . | TRBJ1-3 | TRBV7-6 | few
CSARDGTGGSYNEQFF | TGCAGTGCTAGAGATGGAACAGGGGGCTCCTACAATGAGCAGTTCTTC | TRBD1 | TRBJ2-1 | TRBV20-1 | few
CASSSTPYGELTYNEQFF | TGTGCCAGCAGCTCCACTCCTTATGGGGAACTTACCTACAATGAGCAGTTCTTC | . | TRBJ2-1 | TRBV7-2 | many
CASGWEGRALETQYF | TGTGCCAGCGGTTGGGAGGGGCGGGCTCTAGAGACCCAGTACTTC | TRBD2 | TRBJ2-5 | TRBV7-8 | many
CASSLAIQGALMLPLGDF | TGTGCCAGCAGCTTAGCGATTCAGGGGGCCCTGATGCTTCCGCTAGGGGACTTC | TRBD1 | TRBJ1-2 | TRBV7-6 | many
CASSLAQGVAYNEQFF | TGCGCCAGCAGCTTGGCACAGGGGGTCGCCTACAATGAGCAGTTCTTC | TRBD1 | TRBJ2-1 | TRBV5-1 | .
CASSISPGALTYGYTF | TGTGCCAGCAGTATATCTCCGGGTGCCTTGACCTATGGCTACACCTTC | . | TRBJ1-2 | TRBV12-3/TRBV12-4 | few
CASSLIPRDRYNYGYTF | TGTGCCAGCAGCTTAATACCCCGGGACAGGTACAACTATGGCTACACCTTC | TRBD1 | TRBJ1-2 | TRBV7-9 | .
CASSGDRGYQPQHF | TGCGCCAGCAGTGGGGACAGGGGGTATCAGCCCCAGCATTTT | TRBD1 | TRBJ1-5 | TRBV10-2 | .
CSVDTGVSYNEQFF | TGCAGCGTAGACACAGGGGTGTCCTACAATGAGCAGTTCTTC | TRBD1 | TRBJ2-1 | TRBV29-1 | .
CASSLRSSGVEQYF | TGTGCCAGCAGCTTACGATCATCGGGGGTCGAGCAGTACTTC | . | TRBJ2-7 | TRBV7-6 | few
CASSQEGLAGGGDTQYF | TGCGCCAGCAGCCAAGAAGGGCTAGCGGGGGGGGGAGATACGCAGTATTTT | TRBD2 | TRBJ2-3 | TRBV4-1 | .
CASSFLGAFYGYTF | TGTGCCAGCAGTTTCCTTGGGGCGTTCTATGGCTACACCTTC | . | TRBJ1-2 | TRBV27 | .
CASSPLWGVATNEKLFF | TGTGCCAGCAGCCCCTTGTGGGGCGTTGCAACTAATGAAAAACTGTTTTTT | . | TRBJ1-4 | TRBV7-9 | .
CASSQDPPGSFVTEAFF | TGCGCCAGCAGCCAAGATCCTCCGGGCTCCTTCGTCACTGAAGCTTTCTTT | . | TRBJ1-1 | TRBV4-3 | .
CASSIGPWAFF | TGTGCCAGTAGTATCGGGCCGTGGGCTTTCTTT | . | TRBJ1-1 | TRBV19 | .
CASNIGAGGPVETQYF | TGTGCCAGCAACATAGGGGCGGGGGGGCCGGTGGAGACCCAGTACTTC | TRBD2 | TRBJ2-5 | TRBV6-5 | .
CASSLEQGSVVWNSPLHF | TGTGCCAGCAGCCTGGAACAGGGATCGGTTGTATGGAATTCACCCCTCCACTTT | . | TRBJ1-6 | TRBV6-6 | .
CASSELPGHSNSPLHF | TGTGCCAGCAGTGAACTTCCAGGACACTCAAATTCACCCCTCCACTTT | . | TRBJ1-6 | TRBV6-1 | many
CASSGGGETLYNEQFF | TGTGCCAGCTCCGGGGGTGGTGAAACCCTCTACAATGAGCAGTTCTTC | . | TRBJ2-1 | TRBV27 | .
CASSTAGAGNTIYF | TGTGCCAGCAGTACCGCTGGGGCGGGAAACACCATATATTTT | . | TRBJ1-3 | TRBV27 | .
CASTRQGREKRSNQPQHF | TGCGCCAGCACCAGACAGGGTCGAGAGAAAAGGAGCAATCAGCCCCAGCATTTT | TRBD1 | TRBJ1-5 | TRBV10-1 | once
CASSLWGQRTGELFF | TGTGCCAGCAGTTTATGGGGACAGCGCACCGGGGAGCTGTTTTTT | TRBD1 | TRBJ2-2 | TRBV27 | .
CASRAGESTDTQYF | TGTGCCAGCAGGGCGGGGGAGAGCACAGATACGCAGTATTTT | TRBD2 | TRBJ2-3 | TRBV6-5 | few
CASSLLRGDQETQYF | TGTGCCAGCAGTCTCCTCCGAGGCGACCAAGAGACCCAGTACTTC | . | TRBJ2-5 | TRBV27 | .
CASRRGKGAYYEQYF | TGTGCCAGCAGACGTGGGAAGGGGGCCTACTACGAGCAGTACTTC | TRBD1 | TRBJ2-7 | TRBV6-5 | .
CASSPERSIHETQYF | TGTGCTAGCAGCCCCGAACGCAGCATTCACGAGACCCAGTACTTC | . | TRBJ2-5 | TRBV7-7 | .
CASRGGQGANQPQHF | TGTGCCAGCAGGGGGGGACAGGGGGCGAATCAGCCCCAGCATTTT | TRBD1 | TRBJ1-5 | TRBV6-6 | .
CASSLIRGRGSFQETQYF | TGTGCCAGCAGCTTAATTCGTGGGAGGGGCAGCTTCCAAGAGACCCAGTACTTC | TRBD2 | TRBJ2-5 | TRBV7-6 | few
CASSYSPTLGEAFF | TGTGCCAGCAGTTACTCACCGACCCTGGGTGAAGCTTTCTTT | . | TRBJ1-1 | TRBV6-5 | .
CASSNPGQNSYEQYF | TGTGCCAGCAGTAATCCGGGACAGAATTCCTACGAGCAGTACTTC | TRBD1 | TRBJ2-7 | TRBV7-9 | few
CASSIDLDENYGYTF | TGTGCCAGTAGTATAGATCTCGACGAAAACTATGGCTACACCTTC | . | TRBJ1-2 | TRBV19 | .
CASSLFTSEADTQYF | TGTGCCAGCAGCTTATTTACTAGTGAGGCAGATACGCAGTATTTT | . | TRBJ2-3 | TRBV7-8 | .
CASSPREVPDTQYF | TGTGCCAGCAGCCCCCGGGAGGTACCAGATACGCAGTATTTT | TRBD2 | TRBJ2-3 | TRBV9 | .
CASSSRGGGLNEQFF | TGTGCCAGCAGCTCGCGCGGGGGGGGCCTTAATGAGCAGTTCTTC | TRBD2 | TRBJ2-1 | TRBV7-6 | many
CASLGAEDTQYF | TGCGCCAGCCTTGGGGCGGAAGATACGCAGTATTTT | . | TRBJ2-3 | TRBV4-1 | .
CASTSGSYSPLHF | TGTGCCAGCACATCAGGGTCATATTCACCCCTCCACTTT | . | TRBJ1-6 | TRBV6-5 | few
CASSPGRYEQYF | TGTGCCAGCAGCCCCGGGAGATACGAGCAGTACTTC | . | TRBJ2-7 | TRBV12-3/TRBV12-4 | many
CAAGGDTGELFF | TGTGCCGCCGGCGGGGACACCGGGGAGCTGTTTTTT | . | TRBJ2-2 | TRBV25-1 | few
CASSLGGGLNNEQFF | TGTGCCAGCAGCTTAGGCGGGGGGCTCAACAATGAGCAGTTCTTC | TRBD2 | TRBJ2-1 | TRBV7-6 | many
CAISEGREAFF | TGTGCCATCAGTGAGGGACGCGAAGCTTTCTTT | . | TRBJ1-1 | TRBV10-3 | .
CASSYGSYTEAFF | TGTGCCAGCAGTTATGGCTCCTACACTGAAGCTTTCTTT | . | TRBJ1-1 | TRBV6-2/TRBV6-3 | .